The T cell receptor (beta chain) under discussion was sequenced for a study of tumor-infiltrating lymphocytes in localized non-small cell lung cancer. Study-level information: Some samples were collected after neoadjuvant chemotherapy; smokers, never-smokers and several histologies were included. From each patient, both tumor and uninvolved lung, non-adjacent to tumor, were sampled. Points from the study as a whole: Each assay used a separate piece of the same tissue. Not all patients were TCR sequenced, owing to tissue quantity.

As regards this clone: As yet, its antigen is unknown.

J lost 7 bases, V lost 6 bases, and 6 bases had no gene match. CDR1 is SQVTM, CDR2 ANQGSEA, per germline. This CDR3 comprises 13 residues. Repertoires were generated with immunoSEQ multiplex PCR, while TCRdb's copy carries only in-frame clones and drops some. The sample lists about 14,000 clones, roughly 72% occurring once. The receptor's source is a human donor with non-small cell lung cancer. The source material was uninvolved lung tissue not adjacent to the tumor. This sequence joins TRBV29-1 and TRBJ1-6; 7 nucleotides match TRBD1. CDR3 coding DNA: TGCAGCGTCAGACAGGGTTGGAATTCACCCCTCCACTTT. Translated: CSVRQGWNSPLHF.